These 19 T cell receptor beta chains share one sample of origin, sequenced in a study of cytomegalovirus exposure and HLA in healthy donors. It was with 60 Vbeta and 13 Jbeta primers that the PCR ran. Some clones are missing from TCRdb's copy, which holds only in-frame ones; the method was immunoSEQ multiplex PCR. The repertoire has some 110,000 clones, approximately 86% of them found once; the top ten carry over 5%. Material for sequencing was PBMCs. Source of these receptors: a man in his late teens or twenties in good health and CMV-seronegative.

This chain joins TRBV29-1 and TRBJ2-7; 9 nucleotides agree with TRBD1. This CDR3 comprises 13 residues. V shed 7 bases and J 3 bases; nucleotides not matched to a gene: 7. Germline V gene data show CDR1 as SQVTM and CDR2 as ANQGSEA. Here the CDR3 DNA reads TGCAGCGGTCGGACAGGGGCGGACTACGAGCAGTACTTC. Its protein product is CSGRTGADYEQYF.

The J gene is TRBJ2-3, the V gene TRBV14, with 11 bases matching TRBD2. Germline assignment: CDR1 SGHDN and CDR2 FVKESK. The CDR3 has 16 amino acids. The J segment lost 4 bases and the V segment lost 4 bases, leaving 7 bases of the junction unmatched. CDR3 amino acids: CASSRLAGGPADTQYF. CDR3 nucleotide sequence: TGTGCCAGCAGCCGCCTAGCGGGAGGTCCCGCAGATACGCAGTATTTT. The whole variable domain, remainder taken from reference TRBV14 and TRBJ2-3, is EAGVTQFPSHSVIEKGQTVTLRCDPISGHDNLYWYRRVMGKEIKFLLHFVKESKQDESGMPNNRFLAERTGGTYSTLKVQPAELEDSGVYFCASSRLAGGPADTQYFGPGTRLTVL.

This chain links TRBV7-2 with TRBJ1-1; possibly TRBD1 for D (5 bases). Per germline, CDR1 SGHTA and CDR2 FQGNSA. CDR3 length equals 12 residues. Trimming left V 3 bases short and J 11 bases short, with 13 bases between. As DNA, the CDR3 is TGTGCCAGCAGCTTGGCGCAGGGCTCGGCTTTCTTT. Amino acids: CASSLAQGSAFF. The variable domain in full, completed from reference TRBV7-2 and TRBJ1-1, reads GAGVSQSPSNKVTEKGKDVELRCDPISGHTALYWYRQSLGQGLEFLIYFQGNSAPDKSGLPSDRFSAERTGGSVSTLTIQRTQQEDSAVYLCASSLAQGSAFFGQGTRLTVV.

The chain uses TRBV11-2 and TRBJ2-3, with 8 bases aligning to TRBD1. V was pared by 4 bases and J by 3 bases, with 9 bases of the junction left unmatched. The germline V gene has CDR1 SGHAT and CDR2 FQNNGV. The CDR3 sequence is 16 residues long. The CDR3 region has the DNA TGTGCCAGCAGCTCCGTCCGACAGGGGCGAACAGATACGCAGTATTTT. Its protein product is CASSSVRQGRTDTQYF.

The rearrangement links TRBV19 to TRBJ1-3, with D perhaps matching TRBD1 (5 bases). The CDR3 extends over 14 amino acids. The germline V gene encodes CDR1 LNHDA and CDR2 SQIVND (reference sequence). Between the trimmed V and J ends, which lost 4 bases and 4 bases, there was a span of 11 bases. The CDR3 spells CASSKAGFGNTIYF. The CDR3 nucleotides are TGTGCCAGTAGTAAGGCAGGGTTCGGAAACACCATATATTTT. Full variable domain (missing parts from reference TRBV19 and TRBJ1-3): DGGITQSPKYLFRKEGQNVTLSCEQNLNHDAMYWYRQDPGQGLRLIYYSQIVNDFQKGDIAEGYSVSREKKESFPLTVTSAQKNPTAFYLCASSKAGFGNTIYFGEGSWLTVV.

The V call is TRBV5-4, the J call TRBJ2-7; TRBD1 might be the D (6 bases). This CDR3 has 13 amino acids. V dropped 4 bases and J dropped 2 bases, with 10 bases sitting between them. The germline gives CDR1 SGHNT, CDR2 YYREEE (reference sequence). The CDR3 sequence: CASSAGVPYEQYF. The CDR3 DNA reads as TGTGCCAGCAGCGCAGGGGTTCCCTACGAGCAGTACTTC.

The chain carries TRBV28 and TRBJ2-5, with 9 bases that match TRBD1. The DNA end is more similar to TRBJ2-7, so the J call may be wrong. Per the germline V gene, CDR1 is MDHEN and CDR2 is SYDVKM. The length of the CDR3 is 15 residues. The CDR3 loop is CASSDSGTGRHEQYF. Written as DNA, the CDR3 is TGTGCCAGCAGCGATTCCGGGACAGGGCGCCACGAGCAGTACTTC.

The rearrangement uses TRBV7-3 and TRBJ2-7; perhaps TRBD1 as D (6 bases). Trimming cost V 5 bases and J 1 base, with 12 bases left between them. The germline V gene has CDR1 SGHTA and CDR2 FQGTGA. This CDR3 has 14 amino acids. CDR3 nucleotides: TGTGCCAGCAGCCCGACAGGTTATTCCTACGAGCAGTACTTC. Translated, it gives CASSPTGYSYEQYF. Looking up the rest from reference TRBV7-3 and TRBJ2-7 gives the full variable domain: GAGVSQTPSNKVTEKGKYVELRCDPISGHTALYWYRQSLGQGPEFLIYFQGTGAADDSGLPNDRFFAVRPEGSVSTLKIQRTERGDSAVYLCASSPTGYSYEQYFGPGTRLTVT.

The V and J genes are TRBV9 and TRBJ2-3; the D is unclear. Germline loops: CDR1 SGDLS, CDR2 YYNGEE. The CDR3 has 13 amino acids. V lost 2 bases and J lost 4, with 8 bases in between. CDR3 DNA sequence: TGTGCCAGCAGCGTCATTAGTTCAGATACGCAGTATTTT. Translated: CASSVISSDTQYF.

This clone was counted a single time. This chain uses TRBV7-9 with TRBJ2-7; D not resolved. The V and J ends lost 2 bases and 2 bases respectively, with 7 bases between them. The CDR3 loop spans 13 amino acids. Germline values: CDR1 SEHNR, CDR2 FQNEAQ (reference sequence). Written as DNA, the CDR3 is TGTGCCAGCAGCTTACAGGCGCCCTACGAGCAGTACTTC. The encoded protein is CASSLQAPYEQYF.

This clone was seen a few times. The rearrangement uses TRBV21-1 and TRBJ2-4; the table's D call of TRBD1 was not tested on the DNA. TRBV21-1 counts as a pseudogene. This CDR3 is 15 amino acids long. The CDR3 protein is CASTPDRLAKNIQYF. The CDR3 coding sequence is TGTGCCAGCACCCCCGACAGGCTGGCCAAAAACATTCAGTACTTC.

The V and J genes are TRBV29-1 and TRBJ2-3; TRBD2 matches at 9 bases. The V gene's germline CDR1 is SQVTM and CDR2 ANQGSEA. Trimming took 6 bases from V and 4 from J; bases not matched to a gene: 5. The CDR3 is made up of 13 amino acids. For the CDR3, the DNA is TGCAGCGTACTAGCGGGCTCTGCAGATACGCAGTATTTT. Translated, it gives CSVLAGSADTQYF.

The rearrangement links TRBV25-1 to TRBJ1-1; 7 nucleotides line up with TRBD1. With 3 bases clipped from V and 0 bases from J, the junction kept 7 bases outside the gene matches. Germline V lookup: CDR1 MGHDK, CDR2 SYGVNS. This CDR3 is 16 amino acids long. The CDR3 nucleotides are TGTGCCAGCAGTGAGTCCAGGGGGGTAATGAACACTGAAGCTTTCTTT. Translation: CASSESRGVMNTEAFF.

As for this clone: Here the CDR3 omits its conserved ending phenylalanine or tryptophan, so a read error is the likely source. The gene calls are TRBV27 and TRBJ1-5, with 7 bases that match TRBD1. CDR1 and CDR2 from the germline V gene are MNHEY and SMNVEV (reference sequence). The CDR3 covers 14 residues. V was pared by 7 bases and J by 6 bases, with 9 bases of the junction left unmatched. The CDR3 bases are TGTGCCAGCATGGGGCAGGGGGACGGTCAGCCCCAGCATTCT. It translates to CASMGQGDGQPQHS.

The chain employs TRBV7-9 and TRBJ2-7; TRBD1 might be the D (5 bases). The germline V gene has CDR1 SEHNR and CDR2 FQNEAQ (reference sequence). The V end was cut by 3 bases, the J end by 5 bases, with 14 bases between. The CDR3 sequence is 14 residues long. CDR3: CASSLQGNFDEQYF. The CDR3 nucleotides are TGTGCCAGCAGCTTGCAGGGTAATTTCGACGAGCAGTACTTC.

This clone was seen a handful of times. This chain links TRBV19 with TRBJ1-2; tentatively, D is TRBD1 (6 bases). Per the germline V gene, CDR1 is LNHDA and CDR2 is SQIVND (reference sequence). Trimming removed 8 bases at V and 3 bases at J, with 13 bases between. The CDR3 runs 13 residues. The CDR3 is CASHRDVDYGYTF. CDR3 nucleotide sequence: TGTGCCAGTCACAGGGACGTGGACTATGGCTACACCTTC.

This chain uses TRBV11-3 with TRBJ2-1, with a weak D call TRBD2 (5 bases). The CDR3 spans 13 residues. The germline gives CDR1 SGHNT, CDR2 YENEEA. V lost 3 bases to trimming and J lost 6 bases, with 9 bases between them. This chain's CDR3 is CASSFSEANEQFF. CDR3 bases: TGTGCCAGCAGCTTTTCGGAGGCCAATGAGCAGTTCTTC.

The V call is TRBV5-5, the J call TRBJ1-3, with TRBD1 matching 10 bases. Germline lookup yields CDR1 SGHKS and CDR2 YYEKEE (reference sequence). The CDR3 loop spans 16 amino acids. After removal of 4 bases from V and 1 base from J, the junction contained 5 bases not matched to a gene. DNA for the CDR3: TGTGCCAGCAGCCAGGGACAGGGGTCATCTGGAAACACCATATATTTT. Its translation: CASSQGQGSSGNTIYF.

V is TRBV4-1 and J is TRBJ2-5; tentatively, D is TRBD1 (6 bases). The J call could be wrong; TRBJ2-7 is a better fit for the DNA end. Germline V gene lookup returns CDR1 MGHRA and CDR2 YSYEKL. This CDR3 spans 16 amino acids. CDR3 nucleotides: TGCGCCAGCAGCCGGACGACAGGAGAAGACTCCTACGAGCAGTACTTC. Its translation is CASSRTTGEDSYEQYF.